Below, 21 T cell receptor beta chains from the same sample are listed, as sequenced in a study of blood T cell repertoires in COVID-19. Method: immunoSEQ multiplex PCR; TCRdb's copy keeps in-frame clones and lacks some. The profile covers 250,000 or so clones, with around 93% appearing a single time and 2.8% taken by the ten largest. Sequences were obtained from PBMCs or T cells enriched from blood (not recorded which). Source of these receptors: a middle-aged man who had been exposed to COVID-19.

The table lists this clone with a count of one. The chain carries TRBV13 and TRBJ2-7; 7 positions match TRBD1. Germline CDR1 PRHDT, CDR2 FYEKMQ (reference sequence). The CDR3 extends over 15 amino acids. Losses at the gene ends were 1 base for V and 0 bases for J; bases not matched to a gene: 3. The CDR3 loop is CASSLDRGDSYEQYF. The CDR3 bases are TGTGCCAGCAGCTTAGACAGGGGAGACTCCTACGAGCAGTACTTC.

The chain joins TRBV5-1 to TRBJ1-1, with TRBD1 matching over 10 bases. Per the germline V gene, CDR1 is SGHRS and CDR2 is YFSETQ. The CDR3 is made up of 14 amino acids. V was pared by 4 bases and J by 3 bases, with 3 bases of the junction left unmatched. CDR3 region: CASSIGQGDTEAFF. CDR3 nucleotide sequence: TGCGCCAGCAGCATCGGACAGGGGGACACTGAAGCTTTCTTT. Filled out from reference TRBV5-1 and TRBJ1-1, the complete variable domain reads KAGVTQTPRYLIKTRGQQVTLSCSPISGHRSVSWYQQTPGQGLQFLFEYFSETQRNKGNFPGRFSGRQFSNSRSEMNVSTLELGDSALYLCASSIGQGDTEAFFGQGTRLTVV.

The chain links TRBV27 to TRBJ2-3, with unresolved D. CDR1 and CDR2 (germline): MNHEY, SMNVEV (reference sequence). V gave up 6 bases and J gave up 1 base, with 11 bases separating them. CDR3 length: 14 amino acids. The CDR3 protein is CASSPFGGTDTQYF. For the CDR3, the DNA is TGTGCCAGCAGCCCCTTCGGAGGCACAGATACGCAGTATTTT.

The chain links TRBV19 to TRBJ2-3; D is possibly TRBD1 (5 bases). Per germline, CDR1 LNHDA and CDR2 SQIVND (reference sequence). Between the trimmed V and J ends, which lost 4 bases and 0 bases, there was a span of 17 bases. The CDR3 runs to 17 residues. CDR3 in amino acids: CASSRSAPGSSTDTQYF. The CDR3 DNA is TGTGCCAGTAGTAGATCTGCACCAGGGTCGAGCACAGATACGCAGTATTTT.

The CDR3, as DNA: TGTGCCAGCAGTTACGATCCTAGCCCCTCCTACGAGCAGTACTTC. Its protein is CASSYDPSPSYEQYF. This chain uses TRBV6-5 with TRBJ2-7; D perhaps matches TRBD2 (5 bases). The CDR3 has 15 amino acids. V was shortened by 2 bases and J by 0 bases, with 11 bases between the two germline ends. Germline CDR1 reads MNHEY; CDR2 reads SVGAGI.

V usage is TRBV30 and J usage is TRBJ2-1, with TRBD2 matching over 8 bases. V was pared by 7 bases and J by 3 bases, with 5 bases of the junction left unmatched. From germline, CDR1 is GTSNPN and CDR2 SVGIG (reference sequence). CDR3 length: 13 amino acids. The CDR3 DNA is TGTGCCTTTTCTCGGGAGGGCTACAATGAGCAGTTCTTC. Residues: CAFSREGYNEQFF.

This chain joins TRBV28 and TRBJ2-1; a weak D match, TRBD1 (5 bases). Trimming removed 6 bases from V and 6 bases from J, with 12 bases in between. From germline, CDR1 is MDHEN and CDR2 SYDVKM. The CDR3 extends over 13 amino acids. The CDR3 region is CASRRTGINEQFF. The CDR3, as DNA: TGTGCCAGCAGACGTACAGGAATCAATGAGCAGTTCTTC. The whole variable domain, remainder taken from reference TRBV28 and TRBJ2-1, is DVKVTQSSRYLVKRTGEKVFLECVQDMDHENMFWYRQDPGLGLRLIYFSYDVKMKEKGDIPEGYSVSREKKERFSLILESASTNQTSMYLCASRRTGINEQFFGPGTRLTVL.

This clone was recorded a few times. This chain links TRBV7-6 with TRBJ2-7; 8 bases agree with TRBD2. The ends lost 5 bases at V and 6 bases at J; junction bases unmatched: 12. CDR1 is SGHVS, CDR2 FNYEAQ, per germline. This CDR3 has 15 residues. The chain's CDR3 is CASSRSGSGIGEQYF. The CDR3 nucleotides are TGTGCCAGCAGCCGGTCGGGTAGCGGGATCGGCGAGCAGTACTTC.

The chain recombines TRBV15 with TRBJ1-6; D gene ambiguous. This CDR3 is built from 14 residues. Germline CDR1 reads LNHNV; CDR2 reads YYDKDF (reference sequence). Trimming shortened V by 8 bases and J by 7 bases, and 15 bases separated the two germline ends. Here the CDR3 reads CATSPEGRNSPLHF. The CDR3 DNA follows: TGTGCCACCTCTCCTGAAGGGAGGAATTCACCCCTCCACTTT.

The chain employs TRBV10-3 and TRBJ1-3; D not resolved. The germline gives CDR1 ENHRY, CDR2 SYGVKD. Trimming cost V 10 bases and J 5 bases, with 15 bases left between them. CDR3 size: 13 residues. CDR3 nucleotides: TGTGCCACCAGGCAGGCAGGCAGAAACACCATATATTTT. Translated: CATRQAGRNTIYF.

The chain joins TRBV7-9 to TRBJ2-3; D not certain. V lost 5 bases to trimming and J lost 2 bases, with 17 bases between them. This CDR3 region has 16 residues. Germline V CDR1 and CDR2: SEHNR, FQNEAQ (reference sequence). CDR3 sequence: CASSPNIYVPTDTQYF. CDR3 coding DNA: TGTGCCAGCAGCCCGAATATCTACGTTCCCACAGATACGCAGTATTTT.

In the case of this clone: This specimen includes other DNA sequences encoding the same CDR3. This chain uses TRBV20-1 with TRBJ2-1, with a weak D call TRBD1 (5 bases). Germline assignment: CDR1 DFQATT and CDR2 SNEGSKA (reference sequence). V lost 3 bases to trimming and J lost 7 bases, with 7 bases between them. The CDR3 is 11 residues long. The CDR3 reads CSASPGNEQFF. In DNA form, the CDR3 reads TGCAGTGCTAGTCCAGGGAATGAGCAGTTCTTC.

The chain is built from TRBV5-8 and TRBJ2-2, with 7 nucleotides matching TRBD1. This CDR3 is built from 15 residues. V lost 2 bases to trimming and J lost 6 bases; unmatched junction nucleotides: 7. Germline V lookup: CDR1 SGHTS, CDR2 YDEGEE. The CDR3 coding sequence is TGTGCCAGCAGCTTAGGCCAGGGGGTACCCGGGGAGCTGTTTTTT. Residues: CASSLGQGVPGELFF.

The V gene is TRBV12-3 or TRBV12-4, the J gene TRBJ2-3; 7 positions agree with TRBD1. The CDR3 extends over 13 amino acids. V was clipped by 8 bases and J by 4 bases; unmatched bases: 6. Written as DNA, the CDR3 is TGTGCCAGCTCATTCGGGACAGCAGATACGCAGTATTTT. Translation: CASSFGTADTQYF.

The rearrangement joins TRBV6-5 to TRBJ1-2, with D perhaps matching TRBD1 (6 bases). Trimming pared 6 bases from V and 7 bases from J, leaving 18 bases between. The germline V gene has CDR1 MNHEY and CDR2 SVGAGI. CDR3 length: 14 residues. The CDR3 DNA is TGTGCCAGCAGCCTAACCCGAGGACAGCTTGGCTACACCTTC. Translated, it gives CASSLTRGQLGYTF.

CDR3: CASSKTGESGNTIYF. Here the CDR3 DNA reads TGTGCCAGCTCTAAGACAGGGGAGTCTGGAAACACCATATATTTT. The chain couples TRBV7-8 to TRBJ1-3, with TRBD1 matching over 8 bases. Germline CDR1 is SGHVS and CDR2 is FQNEAQ. The junction had 7 bases not matched to a gene; V was cut back by 8 bases and J by 1 base. This CDR3 region has 15 residues.

The J gene is TRBJ1-1, the V gene TRBV6-5; D is unclear. CDR1 and CDR2 from the germline V gene are MNHEY and SVGAGI. The CDR3 totals 14 residues. V was clipped by 1 base and J by 1 base, with 7 bases between them. CDR3 protein: CASSYYSENTEAFF. CDR3 sequence (DNA): TGTGCCAGCAGTTACTATAGTGAGAACACTGAAGCTTTCTTT.

The chain employs TRBV10-3 and TRBJ2-1; 15 bases line up with TRBD2. The CDR3 extends over 18 amino acids. CDR1 is ENHRY, CDR2 SYGVKD, per germline. V shed 6 bases, J shed 6 bases, and the junction held 12 bases outside the gene matches. CDR3 DNA: TGTGCCATCAGGTCGAAACCGGGACTAGCGGGAGGTACCAATGAGCAGTTCTTC. This gives the protein CAIRSKPGLAGGTNEQFF.

This chain uses TRBV6-1 with TRBJ1-1, with D maybe TRBD1 (6 bases). Between the trimmed V and J ends, which lost 3 bases and 5 bases, there was a span of 13 bases. Per germline, CDR1 MNHNS and CDR2 SASEGT. The CDR3 runs 14 residues. The CDR3: CASSESRGGTEAFF. The CDR3, as DNA: TGTGCCAGCAGTGAGTCAAGGGGGGGGACTGAAGCTTTCTTT.

This sequence joins TRBV6-5 and TRBJ1-4; maybe TRBD1 (5 bases). The V gene's germline CDR1 is MNHEY and CDR2 SVGAGI. With 6 bases removed from V and 3 bases from J, the gap between germline ends came to 14 bases. The CDR3 is 15 amino acids. The CDR3 DNA is TGTGCCAGCAGCCCCGTAGCGGGGGCTAATGAAAAACTGTTTTTT. It yields the protein CASSPVAGANEKLFF.

The chain links TRBV29-1 to TRBJ2-1; TRBD2 agrees at 8 bases. The CDR3 is made up of 14 amino acids. CDR1 and CDR2 (germline): SQVTM, ANQGSEA. V was clipped by 6 bases and J by 4 bases; unmatched bases: 8. CDR3 nucleotides: TGCAGCGTAGTTGCCGGGACTAGATACAATGAGCAGTTCTTC. It specifies CSVVAGTRYNEQFF.